These 11 T cell receptor beta chains came from one sample sequenced in a study of cytomegalovirus exposure and HLA in healthy donors. Primers: 60 Vbeta forward and 13 Jbeta reverse. Assay used: immunoSEQ multiplex PCR; TCRdb lists only in-frame clones, some missing. The sample gives around 180,000 clones, around 80% of which show up once; around 5.4% is in the top ten. The sample taken for sequencing was PBMCs. The receptors stem from a man in his forties in good health and CMV-seronegative.

The chain employs TRBV6-5 and TRBJ2-7; 10 positions match TRBD1. With 2 bases clipped from V and 2 bases from J, the junction kept 0 bases outside the gene matches. This CDR3 has 14 residues. The germline V gene encodes CDR1 MNHEY and CDR2 SVGAGI. CDR3 amino acids: CASSYGTGAYEQYF. The DNA of the CDR3 is TGTGCCAGCAGTTACGGGACAGGGGCCTACGAGCAGTACTTC.

The CDR3 DNA sequence: TGTGCCTGGGAAAGACAGGGGGCGAGGACGCAGTATTTT. Residues: CAWERQGARTQYF. The rearrangement joins TRBV30 to TRBJ2-3; 10 bases are shared with TRBD1. The CDR3 has 13 amino acids. Germline lookup yields CDR1 GTSNPN and CDR2 SVGIG (reference sequence). With V trimmed by 5 bases and J by 9 bases, 8 bases remained unmatched.

This clone was counted only a few times. The chain has TRBV6-1 and TRBJ2-3, with 9 bases that match TRBD2. Trimming cost V 10 bases and J 7 bases; bases outside gene matches: 6. This CDR3 has 12 amino acids. Germline V CDR1 and CDR2: MNHNS, SASEGT. CDR3 nucleotides: TGTGCCATGGGTAGCGGGAGCTATACGCAGTATTTT. This gives the protein CAMGSGSYTQYF.

The gene calls are TRBV2 and TRBJ1-4; D perhaps matches TRBD1 (5 bases). CDR3 length equals 14 residues. In germline, CDR1 is SNHLY, CDR2 FYNNEI. Trimming took off 6 bases at V and 6 bases at J, with 14 bases between the two ends. CDR3 DNA: TGTGCCAGCAGGGGACCCGGGGGAGATGAAAAACTGTTTTTT. It is translated as CASRGPGGDEKLFF.

The DNA for the CDR3 is TGTGCCAGCAGCCCCCGTGGGGGGGACGCCAACACCGGGGAGCTGTTTTTT. Translated, it gives CASSPRGGDANTGELFF. This sequence joins TRBV7-9 and TRBJ2-2; 7 nucleotides line up with TRBD2. The CDR3 has 17 amino acids. The V gene's germline CDR1 is SEHNR and CDR2 FQNEAQ (reference sequence). J gave up 2 bases and V 5 bases, and 11 bases lay outside the gene matches.

The V call is TRBV29-1, the J call TRBJ1-2; D is possibly TRBD1 (6 bases). In germline, CDR1 is SQVTM, CDR2 ANQGSEA. Trimming stripped 1 base from V and 3 bases from J, with 9 bases between. CDR3 length: 13 residues. The CDR3 DNA is TGCAGCGTTGAAGGGGGGCCGCACTATGGCTACACCTTC. Protein sequence: CSVEGGPHYGYTF.

The chain recombines TRBV7-2 with TRBJ2-7; TRBD2 aligns across 9 bases. V dropped 0 bases and J dropped 6; count of bases not matched to a gene: 3. Per the germline V gene, CDR1 is SGHTA and CDR2 is FQGNSA. This CDR3 spans 14 amino acids. CDR3 residues: CASSLAGLAREQYF. CDR3 in DNA: TGTGCCAGCAGCTTAGCCGGACTAGCGCGCGAGCAGTACTTC.

V usage is TRBV19 and J usage is TRBJ2-1; 7 bases are shared with TRBD1. The germline V gene has CDR1 LNHDA and CDR2 SQIVND (reference sequence). The length of the CDR3 is 13 residues. The V and J ends lost 6 bases and 4 bases, in that order; junction bases with no gene match: 3. CDR3 coding DNA: TGTGCCAGTAGCCGGGACAGATACAATGAGCAGTTCTTC. This codes for CASSRDRYNEQFF.

The chain recombines TRBV14 with TRBJ1-2, with D possibly matching TRBD1 (5 bases). Germline V gene lookup returns CDR1 SGHDN and CDR2 FVKESK. V lost 1 base, J lost 6 bases, and 30 bases lay in between. The CDR3 runs to 20 residues. In nucleotides, the CDR3 is TGTGCCAGCAGCCAAGCTCAACCGGGACTCCGTACGGGGCTACGGGATGGCTACACCTTC. Protein product: CASSQAQPGLRTGLRDGYTF.

The chain uses TRBV10-3 and TRBJ2-2, with 11 nucleotides matching TRBD2. This CDR3 has 17 residues. The V gene end was trimmed by 4 bases and the J gene end by 1 base; junction bases not matched to a gene: 5. The germline V gene encodes CDR1 ENHRY and CDR2 SYGVKD. CDR3 DNA: TGTGCCATCAGTGGAATAGCGGGGGGGGAGAACACCGGGGAGCTGTTTTTT. It specifies CAISGIAGGENTGELFF.

J is TRBJ1-2 and V is TRBV2; 8 nucleotides line up with TRBD1. Looked up from germline, CDR1 is SNHLY and CDR2 is FYNNEI. The ends lost 6 bases at V and 1 base at J; junction bases unmatched: 1. The CDR3 spans 13 residues. The CDR3 DNA follows: TGTGCCAGCAGCGGACAGGGTAACTATGGCTACACCTTC. It codes for CASSGQGNYGYTF.